This TCR beta chain is drawn from a study of T cells in Graves' hyperthyroidism and ophthalmopathy. Hyperthyroidism, newly diagnosed and lasting under 2 months, affected patients aged 18 to 65. The study left out patients who had uncontrolled infection, other autoimmune disease, pregnancy or lactation. Germline trimming cut 5 bases from V and 0 bases from J; bases unmatched to any gene: 9. The CDR3 spans 17 residues. Germline V gene data show CDR1 as SGHAT and CDR2 as FQNNGV. Amplified TCR beta CDR3 regions derived from RNA transcripts. An initial round of RT-PCR targeting the TCR CDR3 relied on the HTBI primer set. TCRdb reanalysed the multiplex PCR reads using MiXCR and keeps one entry per CDR3 protein. This table holds some 700,000 distinct CDR3 sequences, around 16% found once.

The chain carries TRBV11-2 and TRBJ2-3; TRBD2 agrees at 9 bases. The clonotype was recovered from a man aged 45-65 years with Graves' hyperthyroidism. The material sequenced was blood. CDR3 protein: CASSPWRLAGSTDTQYF. The CDR3 DNA reads TGTGCCAGCAGCCCGTGGCGGCTAGCGGGGAGCACAGATACGCAGTATTTT.